These 13 T cell receptor beta chains were sequenced from one sample in a study of CD8 T cells in ankylosing spondylitis (dated by TCRdb to the late 2010s). The library was produced with 5' RACE. These reads were obtained on an Illumina HiSeq 2500. TCRdb reprocessed the public reads (quality trimming at Q25 with fastp, clone calling with MiXCR) and kept in-frame beta chains. Each CDR3 protein gets just one entry, which takes the most common genes and DNA from the rows behind it. The sample contains some 180,000 distinct CDR3 sequences, roughly 18% of them found a single time. Of the sample, 4.3% falls within the top ten clones. The sample consisted of blood, either unsorted or a sorted T cell fraction (not recorded which). The receptors stem from a male donor aged 5-30 years with ankylosing spondylitis or in good health (not recorded which). Donor details come from another sample of the same person, matched by shared clones.

Many counts were recorded for this clonotype. The chain has TRBV12-3 or TRBV12-4 and TRBJ1-5; no reliable D call. CDR3 length equals 14 residues. Trimming removed 5 bases from V and 7 bases from J, with 15 bases in between. CDR3 sequence (DNA): TGTGCCAGCAGTACGACATCGAGGGCGCAGCCCCAGCATTTT. It codes for CASSTTSRAQPQHF.

This clonotype showed up just a few times. This rearrangement joins TRBV12-3 or TRBV12-4 to TRBJ2-2; maybe TRBD2 (5 bases). The CDR3 sequence is 12 residues long. The V end was cut by 6 bases, the J end by 7 bases, with 9 bases between. CDR3 bases: TGTGCCAGCAGCCCTAGCCGCGGGGAGCTGTTTTTT. This sequence encodes CASSPSRGELFF.

This clonotype was seen many times. V gene TRBV6-1 combines with J gene TRBJ1-3; TRBD1 matches 9 bases. Trimming cost V 6 bases and J 4 bases; bases outside gene matches: 4. CDR1 and CDR2 from the germline V gene are MNHNS and SASEGT. The CDR3 is 14 amino acids. The CDR3 here is CASSAGTGGNTIYF. DNA for the CDR3: TGTGCCAGCAGCGCCGGGACAGGGGGAAACACCATATATTTT.

This clonotype was seen repeatedly, ten times or more. This chain joins TRBV15 and TRBJ2-7; the D gene is possibly TRBD2 (5 bases). The CDR3 totals 13 residues. The germline V gene encodes CDR1 LNHNV and CDR2 YYDKDF (reference sequence). The V end lost 0 bases, the J end lost 6 bases, and 9 bases lay between the germline ends. CDR3 DNA sequence: TGTGCCACCAGCAGAGATACCCGGGGCGAGCAGTACGTC. This encodes CATSRDTRGEQYV.

At least ten counts were recorded for this clonotype. CDR3 protein: CASLGNSGANVLTF. CDR3 bases: TGTGCCAGCCTAGGGAACTCTGGGGCCAACGTCCTGACTTTC. The chain carries TRBV27 and TRBJ2-6; D gene uncertain. The CDR3 has 14 amino acids. Germline V gene sequence: CDR1 MNHEY, CDR2 SMNVEV (reference sequence). V lost 8 bases and J lost 0, with 8 bases in between. Using reference TRBV27 and TRBJ2-6 for the parts outside the CDR3, the full variable domain is EAQVTQNPRYLITVTGKKLTVTCSQNMNHEYMSWYRQDPGLGLRQIYYSMNVEVTDKGDVPEGYKVSRKEKRNFPLILESPSPNQTSLYFCASLGNSGANVLTFGAGSRLTVL.

Many counts were recorded for this clonotype. V gene TRBV20-1 combines with J gene TRBJ2-5; 10 bases are shared with TRBD1. The germline V gene encodes CDR1 DFQATT and CDR2 SNEGSKA (reference sequence). V trimming: 6 bases; J trimming: 2 bases; junction bases outside the gene matches: 21. The CDR3 consists of 19 residues. This CDR3 is CSADPWGTGAMEHQETQYF. CDR3 nucleotides: TGCAGTGCCGACCCATGGGGGACAGGGGCTATGGAGCATCAAGAGACCCAGTACTTC.

In this sample, this clonotype turned up many times. The genes are TRBV29-1 and TRBJ2-1; 10 bases line up with TRBD2. Looked up from germline, CDR1 is SQVTM and CDR2 is ANQGSEA. The CDR3 runs 13 residues. Trimming removed 3 bases from V and 10 bases from J; junction bases left unmatched: 6. CDR3 DNA sequence: TGCAGCGTTGACCCGGGACTAGCGAAGGAGCAGTTCTTC. Translation gives CSVDPGLAKEQFF.

This clonotype was found many times. This sequence joins TRBV12-3 or TRBV12-4 and TRBJ2-3; weak D call: TRBD2 (5 bases). The CDR3 totals 15 residues. Trimming removed 6 bases from V and 0 bases from J, with 13 bases in between. In nucleotides, the CDR3 is TGTGCCAGCAGGCAGAGCGGCGTAAGCACAGATACGCAGTATTTT. This sequence encodes CASRQSGVSTDTQYF.

This clonotype was detected ten times or more. This chain joins TRBV6-5 and TRBJ2-1; D may be TRBD2 (6 bases). CDR1 and CDR2 (germline): MNHEY, SVGAGI. CDR3 length: 16 residues. V dropped 6 bases and J dropped 6 bases, with 21 bases sitting between them. CDR3 residues: CASRPPGTVRRNEQFF. CDR3 coding DNA: TGTGCCAGCAGACCACCCGGGACTGTGCGTCGCAATGAGCAGTTCTTC.

This clonotype has a count of ten or more. This rearrangement joins TRBV7-6 to TRBJ2-1, with TRBD2 matching over 12 bases. Losses at the gene ends were 5 bases for V and 6 bases for J; bases not matched to a gene: 8. CDR1 and CDR2 from the germline V gene are SGHVS and FNYEAQ. CDR3 length equals 16 residues. CDR3 loop: CASSQGGTSGLNEQFF. The CDR3, as DNA: TGTGCCAGCAGCCAAGGGGGGACTAGCGGGCTCAATGAGCAGTTCTTC.

This clonotype was counted between two and nine times. The V and J genes are TRBV20-1 and TRBJ2-7; D unresolved. V shed 4 bases and J shed 0 bases, with 16 bases lying between them. Germline V lookup: CDR1 DFQATT, CDR2 SNEGSKA (reference sequence). The length of the CDR3 is 15 residues. In DNA, the CDR3 is TGCAGTGCTACCGGGTTGGACCTCGTCTCCTACGAGCAGTACTTC. Translated: CSATGLDLVSYEQYF.

In the case of this clonotype: The germline gene is not matched at one end of the junction; a read error may be the cause. The CDR3 sequence: CASSWSSGYTDAQYF. In nucleotides, the CDR3 is TGTGCCAGCAGTTGGTCTAGCGGATACACAGATGCGCAGTATTTT. The chain couples TRBV27 to TRBJ2-3, with TRBD2 matching over 7 bases. The CDR3 is 15 residues long. The germline CDR1 and CDR2 sequences are MNHEY and SMNVEV (reference sequence).

This clonotype was observed many times. V gene TRBV24-1 combines with J gene TRBJ2-1; 8 bases fit TRBD2. Trimming at V came to 4 bases and at J to 8 bases, leaving 6 bases not matched to a gene. The CDR3 is made up of 14 amino acids. Per germline, CDR1 KGHDR and CDR2 SFDVKD. The CDR3 protein is CATSDHGLADEQFF. CDR3 bases: TGTGCCACCAGTGACCACGGACTAGCTGATGAGCAGTTCTTC.